Listed below are T cell receptor beta chains from one sample, sequenced in a study of TIL therapy for anti-PD-1-resistant metastatic lung cancer. Libraries were prepared by immunoSEQ multiplex PCR; TCRdb keeps only in-frame clonotypes and omits some of them. The table records about 48,000 clones, less than 85% of them present only once. Sequences were derived from tumor tissue, sampled at baseline. The source is a person between 25 and 80 years old with non-small cell lung cancer. Both conserved end residues are part of each CDR3.

v_gene,CDR3aa
TRBV5-6,CASSLYLASGANVLTF
TRBV19,CASSIRGGAAYNEQFF
TRBV25-1,CASSDPGGVGEKLFF
TRBV5-4,CASSLGAQYNEQFF
TRBV9,CASSSRGTGGLAGLHNEQFF
TRBV20-1,CSAPQEKLFF
TRBV7-2,CASSLTAPLAGGRSEQYF
TRBV11-2,CASSLAESYEQYF
TRBV6-1,CASSEARPPKGATQYF
TRBV5-4,CASSFPGQGNEQYF
TRBV4-1,CASSQEGTGGSNYGYTF
TRBV7-9,CASSLDGAQLEAFF
TRBV7-2,CASSTSGRNYEQYF
TRBV7-9,CASTPSPERAYEQFF
TRBV30,CAWRRTGGGDEQYF
TRBV28,CASSNEAPGVEGWNLNQPQHF